The entry that follows covers one T cell receptor (beta chain) sequence. The sample belongs to a study of blood T cell repertoires in COVID-19. In germline, CDR1 is LGHNA, CDR2 YNFKEQ. This CDR3 is 15 amino acids long. Trimming cost V 2 bases and J 5 bases, with 10 bases left between them. The repertoire was sequenced with immunoSEQ multiplex PCR; TCRdb's copy has only in-frame clones and lacks some. The sample has around 420,000 clones, over 75% seen once; the top ten hold 2% to 2.5%. The sample consisted of PBMCs or T cells enriched from blood (not recorded which). The origin of this receptor is a middle-aged woman with acute COVID-19. This sequence joins TRBV4-2 and TRBJ1-6, with D possibly being TRBD1 (5 bases). The chain's CDR3 is CASSQRVRDNSPLHF. CDR3 bases: TGTGCCAGCAGCCAAAGGGTCAGGGATAATTCACCCCTCCACTTT.